One and the same sample provided the 27 T cell receptor beta chains below, sequenced in a study of PD-1 blockade in classical Hodgkin lymphoma. Time point in this sample: newly diagnosed, previously untreated cHL patient sample. The repertoire was sequenced with immunoSEQ multiplex PCR; TCRdb's copy has only in-frame clones and lacks some. The data contain about 46,000 clones, roughly 93% of them singletons. Input material: peripheral blood mononuclear cells (PBMCs). Receptors were obtained from a human donor with classical Hodgkin lymphoma.

The V gene is TRBV28, the J gene TRBJ1-4; D is ambiguous. Trimming removed 4 bases at V and 7 bases at J, with 16 bases between. The germline gives CDR1 MDHEN, CDR2 SYDVKM. This CDR3 region has 15 residues. CDR3 in amino acids: CASSSPREVGEKLFF. In DNA form, the CDR3 reads TGTGCCAGCAGTTCCCCTCGTGAGGTCGGTGAAAAACTGTTTTTT.

V gene TRBV18 combines with J gene TRBJ1-1, with D hard to call. The CDR3 length is 14 residues. Per the germline V gene, CDR1 is KGHSH and CDR2 is LQKENI. V was clipped by 1 base and J by 0 bases, with 6 bases between them. CDR3 nucleotides: TGTGCCAGCTCACCACAGGGCCTGAACACTGAAGCTTTCTTT. Protein: CASSPQGLNTEAFF.

This chain joins TRBV5-1 and TRBJ2-7; D not certain. V was shortened by 4 bases and J by 2 bases, with 16 bases between the two germline ends. The CDR3 contains 15 residues. CDR1 is SGHRS, CDR2 YFSETQ, per germline. CDR3 protein: CASSPPGRPPYEQYF. The CDR3 DNA reads TGCGCCAGCAGCCCCCCCGGGCGGCCGCCCTACGAGCAGTACTTC.

This chain connects TRBV6-1 to TRBJ2-3; tentative D call: TRBD2 (5 bases). The CDR3 extends over 16 amino acids. Germline V gene data show CDR1 as MNHNS and CDR2 as SASEGT. Deletions cut 2 bases from V and 6 bases from J, with 18 bases between. The CDR3 reads CASSEPPASPADTQYF. CDR3 nucleotide sequence: TGTGCCAGCAGTGAACCACCGGCTAGCCCCGCCGATACGCAGTATTTT.

The CDR3 sequence is CASSLGQGTSYEQYV. The CDR3 nucleotides read TGTGCCAGCAGCCTTGGACAGGGCACGTCCTACGAGCAGTACGTC. The chain joins TRBV7-9 to TRBJ2-7; 8 bases map to TRBD1. CDR3 length: 15 amino acids. Germline lookup yields CDR1 SEHNR and CDR2 FQNEAQ (reference sequence). Trimming took 5 bases from V and 1 from J; bases not matched to a gene: 7.

Concerning this clone: The same CDR3 also results from other DNA sequences found in this sample. The V gene is TRBV5-1, the J gene TRBJ2-1; D is ambiguous. The germline V and J ends were trimmed by 0 bases and 1 base, with 2 bases remaining between them. CDR3 length: 13 residues. CDR1 and CDR2 from the germline V gene are SGHRS and YFSETQ. CDR3 in amino acids: CASSLDSYNEQFF. DNA of the CDR3: TGCGCCAGCAGCTTGGATTCCTACAATGAGCAGTTCTTC.

This clone was counted a few times. The chain joins TRBV5-1 to TRBJ1-1, with TRBD1 matching 7 bases. The germline V gene has CDR1 SGHRS and CDR2 YFSETQ. This CDR3 has 14 residues. Trimming removed 3 bases from V and 7 bases from J; junction bases left unmatched: 9. The CDR3 nucleotides are TGCGCCAGCAGCTCGCAGACAGGGATTGATGAAGCTTTCTTT. This sequence encodes CASSSQTGIDEAFF. The full variable domain, with the rest looked up from reference TRBV5-1 and TRBJ1-1, is KAGVTQTPRYLIKTRGQQVTLSCSPISGHRSVSWYQQTPGQGLQFLFEYFSETQRNKGNFPGRFSGRQFSNSRSEMNVSTLELGDSALYLCASSSQTGIDEAFFGQGTRLTVV.

V is TRBV5-1 and J is TRBJ1-1; no clear D gene. V lost 4 bases, J lost 3 bases, and 13 bases lay in between. In germline, CDR1 is SGHRS, CDR2 YFSETQ. CDR3 size: 14 residues. In nucleotides, the CDR3 is TGCGCCAGCAGCGTTTCGGGCATGGACACTGAAGCTTTCTTT. It encodes CASSVSGMDTEAFF.

A remark on this clone: A read error may account for a junction end that differs from germline. The chain is built from TRBV6-6 and TRBJ2-7; D remains ambiguous. Germline V gene data show CDR1 as MNHNY and CDR2 as SVGAGI (reference sequence). The CDR3 consists of 11 residues. As DNA, the CDR3 is TGTGCCAGCAGTAGCCCAGCCTTAAGTCGCTTC. Translating it yields CASSSPALSRF.

V and J are TRBV7-9 and TRBJ2-7, with D unresolved. Trimming removed 4 bases from V and 2 bases from J, with 15 bases in between. Germline loops: CDR1 SEHNR, CDR2 FQNEAQ (reference sequence). This CDR3 has 15 residues. The CDR3 region is CASSWTLGITYEQYF. DNA of the CDR3: TGTGCCAGCAGCTGGACCCTGGGTATAACCTACGAGCAGTACTTC.

The chain recombines TRBV11-2 with TRBJ2-1; 11 nucleotides agree with TRBD2. Germline V lookup: CDR1 SGHAT, CDR2 FQNNGV. The CDR3 consists of 17 residues. V lost 5 bases and J lost 5; bases outside the gene matches: 11. The CDR3 bases are TGTGCCAGCAGCCCTCACTTAGCGGGAGGGCCGCACAATGAGCAGTTCTTC. It codes for CASSPHLAGGPHNEQFF.

This clone was found once. The chain couples TRBV11-3 to TRBJ2-2, with a weak D call TRBD1 (6 bases). Per the germline V gene, CDR1 is SGHNT and CDR2 is YENEEA. This CDR3 comprises 16 residues. Trimming removed 5 bases at V and 6 bases at J, with 19 bases between. CDR3 bases: TGTGCCAGCAGCACCAGGACAGAACGAAGGGCCGGGGAGCTGTTTTTT. This gives the protein CASSTRTERRAGELFF.

The chain is built from TRBV6-5 and TRBJ1-1, with 11 positions matching TRBD1. CDR1 and CDR2 (germline): MNHEY, SVGAGI. Unmatched junction bases numbered 9, after V lost 2 bases and J lost 7 bases. This CDR3 contains 16 residues. The CDR3 sequence is CASSYRVGQGVIEAFF. In DNA, the CDR3 is TGTGCCAGCAGTTACCGGGTGGGACAGGGGGTAATTGAAGCTTTCTTT.

This chain uses TRBV13 with TRBJ1-4, with D perhaps matching TRBD1 (6 bases). Between the trimmed V and J ends, which lost 7 bases and 2 bases, there was a span of 17 bases. Per the germline V gene, CDR1 is PRHDT and CDR2 is FYEKMQ (reference sequence). The CDR3 has 16 amino acids. This chain's CDR3 is CASTTLGAGTNEKLFF. CDR3 in DNA: TGTGCCAGCACCACATTGGGGGCAGGGACTAATGAAAAACTGTTTTTT.

Remarks on this clone: This CDR3 is also generated by other DNA sequences in the sample. The J gene is TRBJ2-5, the V gene TRBV5-1, with unresolved D. The CDR3 contains 14 residues. Trimming stripped 0 bases from V and 5 bases from J, with 11 bases between. CDR1 SGHRS and CDR2 YFSETQ come from the germline V gene. The CDR3: CASSLAGPGETQYF. The DNA for the CDR3 is TGCGCCAGCAGCTTGGCCGGGCCGGGCGAGACCCAGTACTTC. The full variable domain, rest sourced from reference TRBV5-1 and TRBJ2-5, is KAGVTQTPRYLIKTRGQQVTLSCSPISGHRSVSWYQQTPGQGLQFLFEYFSETQRNKGNFPGRFSGRQFSNSRSEMNVSTLELGDSALYLCASSLAGPGETQYFGPGTRLLVL.

The chain employs TRBV29-1 and TRBJ1-2; D gene unclear. The CDR3 has 14 residues. The germline V gene has CDR1 SQVTM and CDR2 ANQGSEA. The V end lost 4 bases, the J end lost 3 bases, and 15 bases lay between the germline ends. CDR3 DNA: TGCAGCGTTGTGTGGGTAGGGAGGGACTATGGCTACACCTTC. Translating it yields CSVVWVGRDYGYTF.

The chain employs TRBV25-1 and TRBJ2-5, with 9 bases that match TRBD2. The CDR3 is 15 amino acids. CDR1 and CDR2 (germline): MGHDK, SYGVNS. V dropped 3 bases and J dropped 5; count of bases not matched to a gene: 7. The chain's CDR3 is CASSDFGTSRETQYF. Written as DNA, the CDR3 is TGTGCCAGCAGTGACTTCGGGACTAGCCGGGAGACCCAGTACTTC.

This chain uses TRBV27 with TRBJ2-1; D call uncertain. Deletions cut 6 bases from V and 2 bases from J, with 11 bases between. CDR1 and CDR2 (germline): MNHEY, SMNVEV (reference sequence). This CDR3 is 14 amino acids long. The CDR3 spells CASSVRVPYNEQFF. CDR3 nucleotides: TGTGCCAGCAGCGTGAGAGTCCCCTACAATGAGCAGTTCTTC.

The V and J genes are TRBV5-1 and TRBJ1-5; unclear D gene. CDR1 is SGHRS and CDR2 is YFSETQ in the germline V gene. V was trimmed by 4 bases and J by 4 bases, leaving 12 bases between them. This CDR3 region has 14 residues. The CDR3 protein is CASSRGGANQPQHF. The CDR3 DNA follows: TGCGCCAGCAGCCGAGGAGGTGCTAATCAGCCCCAGCATTTT.

The chain recombines TRBV6-5 with TRBJ2-5; 14 bases agree with TRBD2. The CDR3 sequence is 16 residues long. Germline V gene lookup returns CDR1 MNHEY and CDR2 SVGAGI. After removal of 0 bases from V and 5 bases from J, the junction contained 2 bases not matched to a gene. The CDR3 here is CASSYSGTSGSETQYF. The CDR3 nucleotides are TGTGCCAGCAGTTACTCCGGGACTAGCGGGAGCGAGACCCAGTACTTC.

The gene calls are TRBV9 and TRBJ2-5; unclear D gene. CDR1 SGDLS and CDR2 YYNGEE come from the germline V gene. The V and J ends lost 0 bases and 5 bases respectively, with 8 bases between them. The CDR3 has 13 amino acids. The CDR3 reads CASSVGQEETQYF. CDR3 DNA sequence: TGTGCCAGCAGCGTAGGTCAGGAGGAGACCCAGTACTTC.

The gene calls are TRBV7-9 and TRBJ2-1, with D perhaps TRBD2 (7 bases). The CDR3 runs to 17 residues. The V end was cut by 3 bases, the J end by 2 bases, with 17 bases between. Germline V CDR1 and CDR2: SEHNR, FQNEAQ (reference sequence). The CDR3 nucleotides are TGTGCCAGCAGCTTCCGGGTAGGGGGAGGGGCCTACAATGAGCAGTTCTTC. The encoded protein is CASSFRVGGGAYNEQFF.

V usage is TRBV11-2 and J usage is TRBJ2-1; 10 bases agree with TRBD2. V lost 2 bases to trimming and J lost 9 bases; unmatched junction nucleotides: 10. Germline CDR1 SGHAT, CDR2 FQNNGV. The CDR3 runs 16 residues. CDR3 sequence reads: CASSLNLAGVDGEQFF. The CDR3 DNA reads TGTGCCAGCAGCTTAAACCTAGCGGGAGTGGATGGTGAGCAGTTCTTC. Together with reference TRBV11-2 and TRBJ2-1, the CDR3 gives the full variable domain: EAGVAQSPRYKIIEKRQSVAFWCNPISGHATLYWYQQILGQGPKLLIQFQNNGVVDDSQLPKDRFSAERLKGVDSTLKIQPAKLEDSAVYLCASSLNLAGVDGEQFFGPGTRLTVL.

This chain links TRBV2 with TRBJ1-1, with D unclear. Trimming took 2 bases from V and 6 from J, leaving 10 bases between them. This CDR3 region has 13 residues. Germline V gene data show CDR1 as SNHLY and CDR2 as FYNNEI. DNA of the CDR3: TGTGCCAGCAGTGAACAGTCGGGTCCTGAAGCTTTCTTT. Residues: CASSEQSGPEAFF.

In DNA, the CDR3 is TGTGCCAGCAGTTTGGGGCCTGGACTAGCCAAAAACATTCAGTACTTC. Protein: CASSLGPGLAKNIQYF. The rearrangement links TRBV27 to TRBJ2-4; D possibly uses TRBD1 or TRBD2 (5 bases each). The length of the CDR3 is 16 residues. V shed 3 bases and J shed 0 bases, with 12 bases lying between them. Germline values: CDR1 MNHEY, CDR2 SMNVEV (reference sequence).

This rearrangement joins TRBV7-9 to TRBJ2-3; 8 bases agree with TRBD2. V gave up 4 bases and J gave up 4 bases; unmatched junction bases: 7. Germline-derived CDR1 and CDR2 are SEHNR and FQNEAQ (reference sequence). The CDR3 totals 15 residues. CDR3 sequence: CASSYGTRSADTQYF. The CDR3 DNA sequence: TGTGCCAGCAGCTACGGGACTAGAAGTGCAGATACGCAGTATTTT.

The rearrangement joins TRBV5-1 to TRBJ1-2; 10 bases map to TRBD1. This CDR3 spans 14 amino acids. Germline CDR1 is SGHRS and CDR2 is YFSETQ. V was clipped by 5 bases and J by 8 bases; unmatched bases: 9. CDR3 in amino acids: CASRPDRGRRGYTF. The CDR3 DNA reads as TGCGCCAGCAGACCCGACAGGGGGCGGAGGGGCTACACCTTC.